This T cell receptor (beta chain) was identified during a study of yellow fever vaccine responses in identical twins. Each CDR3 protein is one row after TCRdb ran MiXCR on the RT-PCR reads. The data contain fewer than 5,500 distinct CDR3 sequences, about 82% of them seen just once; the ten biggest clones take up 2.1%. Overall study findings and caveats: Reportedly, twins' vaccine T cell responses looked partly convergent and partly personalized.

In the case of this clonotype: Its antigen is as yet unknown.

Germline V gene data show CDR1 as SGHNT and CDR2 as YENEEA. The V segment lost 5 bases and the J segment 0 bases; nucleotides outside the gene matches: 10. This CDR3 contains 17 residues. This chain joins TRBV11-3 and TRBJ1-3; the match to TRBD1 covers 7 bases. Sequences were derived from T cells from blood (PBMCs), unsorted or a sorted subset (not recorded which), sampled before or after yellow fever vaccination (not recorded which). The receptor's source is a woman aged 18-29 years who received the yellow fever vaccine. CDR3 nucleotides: TGTGCCAGCAGCCCTCGGACAGGACCGTGCTCTGGAAACACCATATATTTT. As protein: CASSPRTGPCSGNTIYF.